The rows below give T cell receptor beta chains drawn from one sample of a study of blood T cell repertoires in COVID-19. Sequencing used immunoSEQ multiplex PCR; TCRdb keeps in-frame clones, though not all of them. The sample shows about 190,000 clones, approximately 79% of them seen only once. Input material: peripheral blood. The origin of the receptors is a woman in her forties or fifties with acute or convalescent COVID-19. CDR3s include the opening cysteine and the closing phenylalanine or tryptophan.

>TRBJ1-2|TRBV21-1
CASSDEPGQGDYGYTF
>TRBJ2-1|TRBV6-5
CASSRTGGNEQFF
>TRBJ2-7|TRBV11-3
CASSLETGPRYEQYF
>TRBJ2-2|TRBV9
CASSVVPGNSGELFF
>TRBJ1-2|TRBV6-5
CASSSIRGGYTF
>TRBJ2-1|TRBV5-4
CASTTHSGGAANEQFF
>TRBJ2-1|TRBV2
CASRLGQGFYNEQFF
>TRBJ2-7|TRBV29-1
CSVQTGGSSYEQYF
>TRBJ2-3|TRBV6-5
CASSYQRGRTDTQYF
>TRBJ1-2|TRBV7-9
CASSTGQGPYGYTF
>TRBJ2-6|TRBV2
CASVSGVSAGANVLTF
>TRBJ1-3|TRBV19
CASSPGTVNSGNTIYF
>TRBJ2-6|TRBV15
CATSRDPLTGALSGANVLTF
>TRBJ2-5|TRBV28
CASSLGSGIGGETQYF
>TRBJ1-5|TRBV27
CASSYRQYQPQHF
>TRBJ1-1|TRBV4-1
CASSQGNIPSSEAFF
>TRBJ2-3|TRBV19
CASKQRGGTDTQYF
>TRBJ1-1|TRBV27
CASSLGQKNTEAFF
>TRBJ1-1|TRBV19
CASSITGTNTEAFF
>TRBJ2-6|TRBV5-6
CASSFLGQGLSGANVLTF
>TRBJ1-1|TRBV7-2
CASSLEYLIAEAFF
>TRBJ2-1|TRBV28
CASSWDLSSYNEQFF
>TRBJ2-1|TRBV12-5
CASGLLGTSDNNEQFF
>TRBJ2-2|TRBV24-1
CATIGLAGPGELFF
>TRBJ2-7|TRBV3-1/TRBV3-2
CASSQDLRQGRLQYF
>TRBJ1-2|TRBV19
CASTMQISPSYGYTF
>TRBJ1-2|TRBV24-1
CATSSSVGGYTF
>TRBJ1-1|TRBV6-5
CASSSGGNTEAFF
>TRBJ1-1|TRBV6-5
CASSYGAGWNTEAFF
>TRBJ2-3|TRBV6-4
CASSAGLAGGEDTQYF
>TRBJ2-7|TRBV20-1
CRSTSGDEQYF
>TRBJ2-2|TRBV30
CAWSVSGTGELFF
>TRBJ1-5|TRBV6-5
CASQTGKLQPQHF
>TRBJ2-1|TRBV6-1
CASSEGRGRVYRNEQFF
>TRBJ1-5|TRBV28
CASSPGTGYSNQPQHF
>TRBJ1-3|TRBV28
CASRPNPGQVGGNTIYF
>TRBJ1-2|TRBV7-2
CASSLGTGDYGYTF
>TRBJ1-6|TRBV27
CASRLIGPSHNSPLHF
>TRBJ2-7|TRBV5-6
CASSLGGLSLRAGYEQYF
>TRBJ1-3|TRBV6-6
CASSYSQGRAGNTIYF
>TRBJ1-1|TRBV18
CASSQDRGNTEAFF
>TRBJ2-7|TRBV7-2
CASKLGLAAYEQYF
>TRBJ1-1|TRBV5-1
CASSLDGRRDTEAFF
>TRBJ1-1|TRBV29-1
CSVVWAANTEAFF